This T cell receptor (beta chain) was sequenced for a study of T cells expressing NK-cell markers. Broader study findings: The study left the HCMV specificity of expanded NKG2C+ T cell clones unresolved.

CDR1 is SGHVS and CDR2 is FQNEAQ in the germline V gene. The CDR3 has 15 amino acids. TCRdb re-called the 5' RACE reads; one entry per CDR3 protein, DNA not given. In all, the sample yields 550,000 to 600,000 distinct CDR3 sequences. On this clonotype: Its antigen is still unknown.

The chain has TRBV7-8 and TRBJ2-1; the TRBD1 assignment by TCRdb is unverifiable without DNA. This TCR came from a man aged 18 to 30 in good health. Input material: blood T cells: a sorted CD56 or NKG2C T cell subset, CD4+ or CD8+ T cells, or bulk PBMC T cells (not recorded which). The chain's CDR3 is CASSLSRGRANEQFF.